One sample yielded the 13 T cell receptor beta chains listed below, sequenced in a study of blood T cell repertoires in COVID-19. Profiled with immunoSEQ multiplex PCR; TCRdb holds only in-frame clones, not every one. The sample has fewer than 250,000 clones, about 82% seen once; the top ten hold around 10%. The sample taken for sequencing was PBMCs or T cells enriched from blood (not recorded which). These receptors were obtained from a woman in her 50s with acute COVID-19.

This chain uses TRBV7-9 with TRBJ1-5; maybe TRBD1 (5 bases). Germline V lookup: CDR1 SEHNR, CDR2 FQNEAQ (reference sequence). V dropped 2 bases and J dropped 1 base, with 12 bases sitting between them. This CDR3 contains 16 residues. The DNA for the CDR3 is TGTGCCAGCAGCTTATCGTCCCAGGGAAGCAATCAGCCCCAGCATTTT. It codes for CASSLSSQGSNQPQHF.

This sequence joins TRBV19 and TRBJ2-7; the match to TRBD1 covers 10 bases. V lost 6 bases and J lost 3; bases outside the gene matches: 8. CDR1 is LNHDA and CDR2 is SQIVND in the germline V gene (reference sequence). CDR3 length: 15 residues. CDR3 amino acids: CASRDRDRGNYEQYF. DNA of the CDR3: TGTGCCAGTAGGGACCGGGACAGGGGAAACTACGAGCAGTACTTC.

Comments on this clone: Distinct nucleotide sequences in the sample also encode this CDR3. CDR3: CASSPRTATNEKLFF. The CDR3 DNA is TGTGCCAGTAGTCCACGGACAGCAACTAATGAAAAACTGTTTTTT. The chain links TRBV19 to TRBJ1-4, with a weak D call TRBD1 (6 bases). The CDR3 sequence is 15 residues long. Trimming shortened V by 5 bases and J by 0 bases, and 10 bases separated the two germline ends. Looked up from germline, CDR1 is LNHDA and CDR2 is SQIVND (reference sequence).

V and J are TRBV2 and TRBJ1-5; D perhaps matches TRBD1 (5 bases). Germline CDR1 is SNHLY and CDR2 is FYNNEI. The CDR3 sequence is 14 residues long. V gave up 7 bases and J gave up 3 bases, with 13 bases separating them. CDR3 sequence: CASNPGLYNQPQHF. In DNA, the CDR3 is TGTGCCAGCAACCCAGGGCTATACAATCAGCCCCAGCATTTT.

The chain uses TRBV30 and TRBJ2-1; 12 nucleotides align to TRBD2. CDR3 size: 16 residues. The germline V gene has CDR1 GTSNPN and CDR2 SVGIG (reference sequence). V lost 4 bases, J lost 10 bases, and 14 bases stayed unmatched. For the CDR3, the DNA is TGTGCCTGGACCGTCCTTGCTAGCGGGGGGGCCGGGGAGCAGTTCTTC. It is translated as CAWTVLASGGAGEQFF.

The rearrangement uses TRBV10-3 and TRBJ1-1; TRBD1 agrees at 8 bases. Germline CDR1 and CDR2: ENHRY and SYGVKD. The CDR3 loop spans 13 amino acids. After removal of 6 bases from V and 3 bases from J, the junction contained 3 bases not matched to a gene. CDR3 in amino acids: CAIRVTGDTEAFF. In DNA, the CDR3 is TGTGCCATCAGAGTGACAGGGGACACTGAAGCTTTCTTT.

The chain recombines TRBV2 with TRBJ1-1; D is uncertain. CDR1 is SNHLY and CDR2 is FYNNEI in the germline V gene. The V end was cut by 6 bases, the J end by 6 bases, with 17 bases between. The CDR3 sequence is 14 residues long. The CDR3 protein is CASSFKGGSPEAFF. The CDR3 nucleotides are TGTGCCAGCAGCTTCAAGGGCGGGAGCCCTGAAGCTTTCTTT.

The gene calls are TRBV28 and TRBJ1-1; no clear D gene. There are 16 residues in the CDR3. Trimming shortened V by 3 bases and J by 4 bases, and 18 bases separated the two germline ends. From germline, CDR1 is MDHEN and CDR2 SYDVKM. Here the CDR3 reads CASSLLAVLVSTEAFF. The CDR3 DNA reads as TGTGCCAGCAGTTTGTTGGCAGTCCTAGTGAGCACTGAAGCTTTCTTT.

This chain uses TRBV6-5 with TRBJ2-5; a possible D gene is TRBD1 (6 bases). Germline CDR1 reads MNHEY; CDR2 reads SVGAGI. V was cut by 6 bases and J by 2 bases, with 16 bases left in between. The CDR3 is 15 amino acids. This CDR3 is CASSRGQIKQETQYF. DNA of the CDR3: TGTGCCAGCAGCCGCGGACAGATAAAACAAGAGACCCAGTACTTC.

In this sample, this clone turned up once. Written as DNA, the CDR3 is TGTGCCAGTAGTATATCAGGGGCAGGAACCGGGGAGCTGTTTTTT. This codes for CASSISGAGTGELFF. The J gene is TRBJ2-2, the V gene TRBV19; tentative D call: TRBD1 (6 bases). The CDR3 runs 15 residues. CDR1 and CDR2 (germline): LNHDA, SQIVND (reference sequence). Trimming took 2 bases from V and 5 from J, leaving 12 bases between them.

This chain uses TRBV2 with TRBJ1-2; 7 nucleotides agree with TRBD1. Germline V gene data show CDR1 as SNHLY and CDR2 as FYNNEI. V shed 6 bases, J shed 4 bases, and the junction held 5 bases outside the gene matches. The CDR3 runs to 13 residues. The CDR3 sequence: CASRPGTVYGYTF. The CDR3 DNA sequence: TGTGCCAGCAGACCCGGGACAGTCTATGGCTACACCTTC.

V usage is TRBV20-1 and J usage is TRBJ1-4; D gene unclear. The CDR3 runs to 10 residues. The germline gives CDR1 DFQATT, CDR2 SNEGSKA (reference sequence). The V and J ends lost 7 bases and 8 bases respectively, with 8 bases between them. CDR3 sequence: CSVLREKLFF. DNA for the CDR3: TGCAGTGTACTCCGAGAAAAACTGTTTTTT.

The genes are TRBV20-1 and TRBJ2-5; D call uncertain. Trimming shortened V by 5 bases and J by 1 base, and 5 bases separated the two germline ends. Germline V lookup: CDR1 DFQATT, CDR2 SNEGSKA (reference sequence). The CDR3 runs 11 residues. The DNA of the CDR3 is TGCAGTGCTGGCCTCCAAGAGACCCAGTACTTC. Protein product: CSAGLQETQYF.